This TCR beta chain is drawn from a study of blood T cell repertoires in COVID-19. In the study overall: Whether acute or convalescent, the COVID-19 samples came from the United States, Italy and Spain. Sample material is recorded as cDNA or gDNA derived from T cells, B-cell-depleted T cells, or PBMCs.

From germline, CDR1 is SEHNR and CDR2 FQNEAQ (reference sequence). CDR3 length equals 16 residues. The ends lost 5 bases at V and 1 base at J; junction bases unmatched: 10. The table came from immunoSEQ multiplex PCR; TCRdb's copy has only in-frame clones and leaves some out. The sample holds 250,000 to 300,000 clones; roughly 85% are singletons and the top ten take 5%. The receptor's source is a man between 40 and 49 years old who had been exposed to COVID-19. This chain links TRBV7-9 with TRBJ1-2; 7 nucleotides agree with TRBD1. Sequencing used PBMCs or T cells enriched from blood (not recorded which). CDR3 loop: CASSPSGNRGNYGYTF. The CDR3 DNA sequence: TGTGCCAGCAGCCCATCCGGGAACAGGGGTAACTATGGCTACACCTTC.